This is a list of T cell receptor beta chains from one sample in a study of T cells after posttransplantation cyclophosphamide. Measured with immunoSEQ multiplex PCR; TCRdb has only the in-frame clones, and not every one. Of 13,000 to 15,000 clones detected, roughly 71% appear once; the ten largest clones hold 1% to 1.5%. The sequencing sample was made of memory CD4+ T cells sorted from PBMCs. These receptor sequences come from a man in his fifties. The CDR3 runs from the conserved cysteine through the conserved F or W. The D gene is left open where the match is weak. A clone size is listed for some rows: how often the clone was seen (once, few, many), or a class if it is expanded.

TRBV7-8,TRBJ1-6,.,TRBD1,CASSLTTGDSPLHF,TGTGCCAGCAGCTTAACGACAGGGGATTCACCCCTCCACTTT
TRBV30,TRBJ1-1,few,.,CACQRGNTEAFF,TGTGCCTGTCAACGAGGGAACACTGAAGCTTTCTTT
TRBV5-4,TRBJ2-1,few,TRBD2,CASSLTSGRFNEQFF,TGTGCCAGCAGCTTGACTAGCGGGAGGTTCAATGAGCAGTTCTTC
TRBV12-5,TRBJ1-1,few,.,CASTRLESHEAFF,TGTGCTAGTACCCGATTGGAGTCCCATGAAGCTTTCTTT
TRBV7-3,TRBJ1-1,few,.,CASSQGPNTEAFF,TGTGCCAGCAGCCAGGGCCCGAACACTGAAGCTTTCTTT
TRBV30,TRBJ1-2,.,.,CAWETESGRYGYTF,TGTGCCTGGGAGACGGAATCGGGGAGATATGGCTACACCTTC
TRBV7-2,TRBJ1-2,.,TRBD1,CASSHGQGYTNYGYTF,TGTGCCAGCAGCCACGGACAGGGCTATACCAACTATGGCTACACCTTC
TRBV11-2,TRBJ1-4,.,.,CASSLWQNEKLFF,TGTGCCAGCAGCTTATGGCAGAATGAAAAACTGTTTTTT